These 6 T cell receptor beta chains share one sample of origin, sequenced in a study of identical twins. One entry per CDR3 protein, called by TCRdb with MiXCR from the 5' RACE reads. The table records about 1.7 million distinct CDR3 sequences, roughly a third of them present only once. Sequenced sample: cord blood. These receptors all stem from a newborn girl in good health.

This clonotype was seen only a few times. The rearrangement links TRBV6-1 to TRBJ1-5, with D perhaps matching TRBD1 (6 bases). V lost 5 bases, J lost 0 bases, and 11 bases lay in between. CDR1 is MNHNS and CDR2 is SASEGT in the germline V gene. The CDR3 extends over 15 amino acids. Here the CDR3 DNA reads TGTGCCAGCAGTTTAAAGGGGGATAGCAATCAGCCCCAGCATTTT. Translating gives CASSLKGDSNQPQHF.

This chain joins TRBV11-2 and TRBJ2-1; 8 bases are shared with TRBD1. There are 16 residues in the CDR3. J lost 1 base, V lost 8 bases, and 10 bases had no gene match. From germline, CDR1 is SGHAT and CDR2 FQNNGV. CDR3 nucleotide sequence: TGTGCCAGCGGCTCCTACCGGGACAGGTCCTACAATGAGCAGTTCTTC. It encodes CASGSYRDRSYNEQFF.

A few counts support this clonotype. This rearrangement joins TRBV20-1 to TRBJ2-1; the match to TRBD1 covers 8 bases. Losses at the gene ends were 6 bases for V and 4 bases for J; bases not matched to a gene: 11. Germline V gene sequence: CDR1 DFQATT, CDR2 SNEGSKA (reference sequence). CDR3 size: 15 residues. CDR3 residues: CSASGPGGAYNEQFF. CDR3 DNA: TGCAGTGCCTCCGGACCAGGGGGCGCTTACAATGAGCAGTTCTTC.

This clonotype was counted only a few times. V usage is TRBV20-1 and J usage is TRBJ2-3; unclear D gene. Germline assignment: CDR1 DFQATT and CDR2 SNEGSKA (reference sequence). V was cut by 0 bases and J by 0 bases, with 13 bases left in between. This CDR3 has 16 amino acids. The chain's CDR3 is CSARDKERASTDTQYF. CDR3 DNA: TGCAGTGCTAGAGATAAGGAGCGAGCTAGCACAGATACGCAGTATTTT.

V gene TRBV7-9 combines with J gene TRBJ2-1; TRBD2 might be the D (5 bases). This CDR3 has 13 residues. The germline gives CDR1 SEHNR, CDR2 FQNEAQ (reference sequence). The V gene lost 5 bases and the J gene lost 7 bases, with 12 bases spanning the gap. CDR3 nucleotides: TGTGCCAGCAGCCACGGTGTAGCGAATGAGCAGTTCTTC. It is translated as CASSHGVANEQFF. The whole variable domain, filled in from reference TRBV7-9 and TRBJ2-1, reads DTGVSQNPRHKITKRGQNVTFRCDPISEHNRLYWYRQTLGQGPEFLTYFQNEAQLEKSRLLSDRFSAERPKGSFSTLEIQRTEQGDSAMYLCASSHGVANEQFFGPGTRLTVL.

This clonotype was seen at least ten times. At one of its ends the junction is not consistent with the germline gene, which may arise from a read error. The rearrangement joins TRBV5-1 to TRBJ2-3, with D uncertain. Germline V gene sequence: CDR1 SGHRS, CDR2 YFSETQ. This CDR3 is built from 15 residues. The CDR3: CASSPGGPSTDTQYF. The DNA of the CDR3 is TGTGCCAGCAGCCCTGGTGGTCCGAGCACAGATACGCAGTATTTT.